These T cell receptor beta chains were read from a single sample in a study of blood T cell repertoires in COVID-19. Sequenced by immunoSEQ multiplex PCR; TCRdb stores in-frame clones only, minus some. In the table there are about 200,000 clones, around nine tenths of which are singletons. Source material: peripheral blood. The receptor source for this set is a man in his sixties who had recovered from COVID-19. Both conserved end residues are part of each CDR3. The D gene is left open where the match is weak. Clone size, where shown, is once, few, many, or a class for clones that have expanded.

v_call	d_call	clone_size	j_call	cdr3_nt	cdr3_aa
TRBV6-5	.	.	TRBJ1-2	TGTGCCAGCCGGGACACCAACTATGGCTACACCTTC	CASRDTNYGYTF
TRBV18	.	.	TRBJ1-1	TGTGCCAGCTCAAACCTTCCTCAGGGGAATTTGAACACTGAAGCTTTCTTT	CASSNLPQGNLNTEAFF
TRBV7-9	TRBD1	.	TRBJ2-5	TGTGCCAGCAGCCAAACCACAGGGGTGGAGACCCAGTACTTC	CASSQTTGVETQYF
TRBV6-5	.	.	TRBJ1-3	TGTGCCAGCAGTTACACCGGACTGACCTCTGGAAACACCATATATTTT	CASSYTGLTSGNTIYF
TRBV15	TRBD2	.	TRBJ2-1	TGTGCCACCAGCAGAGATTGGGGGGGTTCCTACAATGAGCAGTTCTTC	CATSRDWGGSYNEQFF
TRBV4-2	.	.	TRBJ1-4	TGTGCCAGCAGCCAAGACCGGGGTCCTGAAAAACTGTTTTTT	CASSQDRGPEKLFF
TRBV5-1	TRBD1	.	TRBJ2-3	TGCGCCAGCAGCTTGGCGGACAGGGACACAGATACGCAGTATTTT	CASSLADRDTDTQYF
TRBV30	.	.	TRBJ2-7	TGTGCCTGGAGCGGCGGTGCGGAGCAGTACTTC	CAWSGGAEQYF
TRBV5-1	TRBD2	.	TRBJ2-1	TGCGCCAGCAGCCGTCCGGGACTAGCGACGACCTACAATGAGCAGTTCTTC	CASSRPGLATTYNEQFF
TRBV11-2	TRBD2	once	TRBJ2-7	TGTGCCAGCAGCTTAATGGGGGGGTCCTACGAGCAGTACTTC	CASSLMGGSYEQYF
TRBV5-1	.	.	TRBJ2-7	TGCGCCAGCAGCTTGGACATTACCTACGAGCAGTACTTC	CASSLDITYEQYF
TRBV27	.	.	TRBJ2-1	TGTGCCAGCAGTTCCCCTTTATTGGCTCGTCAGTTCTTC	CASSSPLLARQFF
TRBV18	TRBD1	.	TRBJ2-4	TGTGCCAGCTCGACGGGACAGGGAAAAAACATTCAGTACTTC	CASSTGQGKNIQYF
TRBV10-3	TRBD2	.	TRBJ2-7	TGTGCCATCTCAGACACGGGGGGGAGCGCCTACGAGCAGTACTTC	CAISDTGGSAYEQYF
TRBV5-1	TRBD2	.	TRBJ2-7	TGCGCCAGCAGCTTCCTGGCGGGAGATTACTACGAGCAGTACTTC	CASSFLAGDYYEQYF
TRBV7-8	.	.	TRBJ2-3	TGTGCCAGCAGCTCCGGGGACTTAGCGATTACAGATACGCAGTATTTT	CASSSGDLAITDTQYF
TRBV10-3	TRBD2	.	TRBJ2-3	TGTGCCATCAGTGAGGGTGATAGCGGGAGGGGCACAGATACGCAGTATTTT	CAISEGDSGRGTDTQYF
TRBV3-1/TRBV3-2	.	.	TRBJ1-6	TGTGCCAGCAGCGAAGCCCCTCCGGTTCCGAGCTCCTATAATTCACCCCTCCACTTT	CASSEAPPVPSSYNSPLHF
TRBV18	TRBD2	.	TRBJ2-3	TGTGCCAGCTCACCACGCCGGGGGGGACAAGGCACAGATACGCAGTATTTT	CASSPRRGGQGTDTQYF
TRBV7-2	.	many	TRBJ1-1	TGTGCCAGCACCGAGTGGGGGGCTGAAGCTTTCTTT	CASTEWGAEAFF
TRBV7-9	.	.	TRBJ2-7	TGTGCCAGCAGCTTAGGGGGGGTGGTGCAGTACTTC	CASSLGGVVQYF
TRBV7-8	.	.	TRBJ1-3	TGTGCCAGCAGCTCAGGGGCGGCGGACACCATATATTTT	CASSSGAADTIYF
TRBV28	TRBD1	many	TRBJ1-2	TGTGCCAGCAGTATGGACAGGCAGATCTATGGCTACACCTTC	CASSMDRQIYGYTF
TRBV5-1	TRBD2	.	TRBJ2-2	TGCGCCAGCAGCTTGGTCTCTAGCGGGACCTCGAGCACCGGGGAGCTGTTTTTT	CASSLVSSGTSSTGELFF
TRBV18	TRBD2	.	TRBJ2-1	TGTGCCAGCTCACCACAGCGGGGAGGTATCTACAATGAGCAGTTCTTC	CASSPQRGGIYNEQFF
TRBV6-6	TRBD2	.	TRBJ2-3	TGTGCCAGCAGCTCCCCCGGGCGGGGGAGCACAGATACGCAGTATTTT	CASSSPGRGSTDTQYF
TRBV5-1	TRBD1	few	TRBJ1-1	TGCGCCAGCAGCTTTAAGACAGGGGGCGAGGGCACTGAAGCTTTCTTT	CASSFKTGGEGTEAFF
TRBV5-5	.	.	TRBJ2-5	TGTGCCAGCAGCCCTTGGGGCGAGACCCAGTACTTC	CASSPWGETQYF
TRBV30	.	.	TRBJ2-5	TGTGCCTGGAGTGCAAGCCTTAGGGGAGAGACCCAGTACTTC	CAWSASLRGETQYF
TRBV5-1	TRBD1	.	TRBJ2-1	TGCGCCAGCAGCGGGGGACAGCGGTACAATGAGCAGTTCTTC	CASSGGQRYNEQFF
TRBV5-4	TRBD2	once	TRBJ2-7	TGTGCCAGCAGTGGGTCCGGGGGGGTGATGTACGAGCAGTACTTC	CASSGSGGVMYEQYF
TRBV5-1	TRBD2	.	TRBJ2-5	TGCGCCAGCAGCTTGAGGCCAGCGGGAGAGGAAGAGACCCAGTACTTC	CASSLRPAGEEETQYF
TRBV11-2	TRBD2	.	TRBJ2-1	TGTGCCAGCAGCCCCCGGGGCGGGAGGGCCGGCTACAATGAGCAGTTCTTC	CASSPRGGRAGYNEQFF
TRBV27	TRBD2	.	TRBJ2-5	TGTGCCAGCAGTCAGGTAGCGGGAGTGTCGGGGACCCAGTACTTC	CASSQVAGVSGTQYF
TRBV7-7	.	once	TRBJ1-1	TGTGCCAGCAGCCTCTCGGGGGGCACTGAAGCTTTCTTT	CASSLSGGTEAFF
TRBV30	.	.	TRBJ1-2	TGTGCCTGGAGGGCGGGCTTTAGCGGGGATGGCTACACCTTC	CAWRAGFSGDGYTF
TRBV14	.	.	TRBJ1-5	TGTGCCAGCGGAAGTGGAGGTAGCAATCAGCCCCAGCATTTT	CASGSGGSNQPQHF
TRBV5-6	.	.	TRBJ2-3	TGTGCCAGCAGCTTGGCGCCTTGGGGGGGCGGCACAGATACGCAGTATTTT	CASSLAPWGGGTDTQYF
TRBV7-6	TRBD2	.	TRBJ2-3	TGTGCCAGCAGAGGCATCGGGGGGACCGGCACAGATACGCAGTATTTT	CASRGIGGTGTDTQYF
TRBV6-5	.	.	TRBJ1-2	TGTGCCAGCAGATTCACAGGGATAGGCTACACCTTC	CASRFTGIGYTF
TRBV5-4	TRBD2	.	TRBJ2-1	TGTGCCAGCAGCCTCGGTAGCGGGAGGGTGTCCTACAATGAGCAGTTCTTC	CASSLGSGRVSYNEQFF
TRBV7-9	TRBD2	.	TRBJ2-3	TGTGCCAGCAGTTATTTAAGTAGCGGGGGGAGATCAGATACGCAGTATTTT	CASSYLSSGGRSDTQYF
TRBV15	TRBD2	once	TRBJ2-2	TGTGCCACCAGCAGAGAAATTGCGGGAGCTATGGCCGGGGAGCTGTTTTTT	CATSREIAGAMAGELFF
TRBV5-6	TRBD1	.	TRBJ2-7	TGTGCCAGCAGCTTTACAGGGGTGGACTACGAGCAGTACTTC	CASSFTGVDYEQYF
TRBV7-3	.	.	TRBJ2-1	TGTGCCAGCAGCCCCACCGGGGGAGGGCAGTTCTTC	CASSPTGGGQFF
TRBV5-4	.	.	TRBJ2-3	TGTGCCAGCACCCCTCACAGCGGGGATACGCAGTATTTT	CASTPHSGDTQYF
TRBV6-5	.	.	TRBJ2-1	TGTGCCAGCAGTCTTAGCGTTGGAACCTACAATGAGCAGTTCTTC	CASSLSVGTYNEQFF
TRBV7-7	.	.	TRBJ1-4	TGTGCCAGCAGTCTCTCCCCGGGGAACGAAAAACTGTTTTTT	CASSLSPGNEKLFF
TRBV24-1	TRBD1	.	TRBJ1-2	TGTGCCACCAGTGCCTCCCCCCACAGGGGTGGCTACACCTTC	CATSASPHRGGYTF
TRBV28	TRBD2	.	TRBJ2-1	TGTGCCAGCAGTTTCGGGGGGGCCACCTACAATGAGCAGTTCTTC	CASSFGGATYNEQFF
TRBV10-2	TRBD1	.	TRBJ2-2	TGCGCCAGCTACCAAGACAGGGTTGGCACCGGGGAGCTGTTTTTT	CASYQDRVGTGELFF
TRBV5-5	.	.	TRBJ1-1	TGTGCCAGCAGCTTTACAGGGAGAACTGAAGCTTTCTTT	CASSFTGRTEAFF
TRBV7-3	TRBD2	.	TRBJ2-1	TGTGCCAGCAGACCACTAGCGGGGGCCTACAATGAGCAGTTCTTC	CASRPLAGAYNEQFF
TRBV7-6	TRBD2	.	TRBJ2-3	TGTGCCAGCAGCCGAGGGTGGTCTAGCGGGGGAAATACGCAGTATTTT	CASSRGWSSGGNTQYF